The T cell receptor beta chain under discussion was sequenced for a study of T cells in Graves' hyperthyroidism and ophthalmopathy. This clonotype was observed a handful of times. V gave up 3 bases and J gave up 0 bases, with 12 bases separating them. This CDR3 region has 15 residues. Germline loops: CDR1 LNHDA, CDR2 SQIVND (reference sequence). RNA transcripts yielded amplified TCR beta CDR3 regions. A first-round RT-PCR of the TCR CDR3 used the HTBI primer set. Each CDR3 protein gets one entry after TCRdb re-called the multiplex PCR reads with MiXCR. Among 550,000 to 600,000 distinct CDR3 sequences listed, around 15% were seen once.

The sample was blood. The source is a woman aged 18-35 years with Graves' hyperthyroidism. J is TRBJ2-7 and V is TRBV19; maybe TRBD1 (6 bases). For the CDR3, the DNA is TGTGCCAGTAGTATCTCAGGGGATAGCTCCTACGAGCAGTACTTC. This encodes CASSISGDSSYEQYF. The full variable domain, its missing parts supplied by reference TRBV19 and TRBJ2-7, is DGGITQSPKYLFRKEGQNVTLSCEQNLNHDAMYWYRQDPGQGLRLIYYSQIVNDFQKGDIAEGYSVSREKKESFPLTVTSAQKNPTAFYLCASSISGDSSYEQYFGPGTRLTVT.